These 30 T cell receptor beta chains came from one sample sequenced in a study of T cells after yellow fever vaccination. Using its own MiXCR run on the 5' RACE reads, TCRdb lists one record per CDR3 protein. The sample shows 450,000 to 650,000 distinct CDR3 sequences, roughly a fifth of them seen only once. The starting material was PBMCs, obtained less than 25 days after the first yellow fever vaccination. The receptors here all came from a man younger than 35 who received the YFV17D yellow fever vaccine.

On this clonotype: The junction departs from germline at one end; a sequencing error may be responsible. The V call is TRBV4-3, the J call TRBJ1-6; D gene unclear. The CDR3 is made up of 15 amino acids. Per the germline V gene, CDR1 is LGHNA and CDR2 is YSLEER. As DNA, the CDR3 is TGCGCCAGCAGTCAAGATATAGGAGAGAATTCACCCCTCCACTTT. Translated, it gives CASSQDIGENSPLHF.

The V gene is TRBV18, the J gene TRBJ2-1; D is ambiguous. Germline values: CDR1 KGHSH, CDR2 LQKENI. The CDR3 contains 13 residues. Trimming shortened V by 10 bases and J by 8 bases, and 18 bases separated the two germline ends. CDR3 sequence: CAISLGIRDEQFF. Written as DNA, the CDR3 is TGTGCCATTTCATTAGGAATCCGCGATGAGCAGTTCTTC.

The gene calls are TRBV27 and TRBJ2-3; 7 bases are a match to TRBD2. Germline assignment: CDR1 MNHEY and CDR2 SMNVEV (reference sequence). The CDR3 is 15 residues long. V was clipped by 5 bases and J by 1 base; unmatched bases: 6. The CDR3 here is CASSGTTSRTDTQYF. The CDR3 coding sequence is TGTGCCAGCAGTGGGACTACTTCACGCACAGATACGCAGTATTTT.

The CDR3 bases are TGTGCCAGTAGTATAGATAACTGGGTGGAGACCCAGTACTTC. Its translation is CASSIDNWVETQYF. The chain has TRBV19 and TRBJ2-5; D remains ambiguous. V gave up 0 bases and J gave up 5 bases, with 10 bases separating them. The CDR3 runs 14 residues. Germline values: CDR1 LNHDA, CDR2 SQIVND (reference sequence). The variable domain in full, with the rest retrieved from reference TRBV19 and TRBJ2-5, is DGGITQSPKYLFRKEGQNVTLSCEQNLNHDAMYWYRQDPGQGLRLIYYSQIVNDFQKGDIAEGYSVSREKKESFPLTVTSAQKNPTAFYLCASSIDNWVETQYFGPGTRLLVL.

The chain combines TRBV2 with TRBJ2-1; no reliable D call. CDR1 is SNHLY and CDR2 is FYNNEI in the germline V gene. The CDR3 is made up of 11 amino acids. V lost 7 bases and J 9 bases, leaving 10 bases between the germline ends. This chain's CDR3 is CASMRSGEQFF. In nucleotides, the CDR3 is TGTGCCAGCATGAGGTCCGGTGAGCAGTTCTTC.

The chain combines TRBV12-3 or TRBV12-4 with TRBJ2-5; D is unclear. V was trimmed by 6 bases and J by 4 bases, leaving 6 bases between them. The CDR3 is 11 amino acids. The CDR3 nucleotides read TGTGCCAGCAGGTCCCTAGAGACCCAGTACTTC. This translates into CASRSLETQYF.

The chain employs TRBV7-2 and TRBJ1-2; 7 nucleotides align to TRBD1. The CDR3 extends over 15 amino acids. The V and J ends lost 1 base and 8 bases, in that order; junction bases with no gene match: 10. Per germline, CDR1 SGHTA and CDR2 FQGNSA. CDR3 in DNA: TGTGCCAGCAGCTTAGATAGGGGGCGGGGGAGCGGCTACACCTTC. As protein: CASSLDRGRGSGYTF.

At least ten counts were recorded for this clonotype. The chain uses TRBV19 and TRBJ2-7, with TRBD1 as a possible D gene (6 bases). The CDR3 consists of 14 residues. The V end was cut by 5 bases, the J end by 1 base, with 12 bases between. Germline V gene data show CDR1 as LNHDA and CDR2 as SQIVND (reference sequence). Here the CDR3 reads CASSGTGSSYEQYF. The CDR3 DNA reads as TGTGCCAGTAGTGGAACAGGGTCATCCTACGAGCAGTACTTC.

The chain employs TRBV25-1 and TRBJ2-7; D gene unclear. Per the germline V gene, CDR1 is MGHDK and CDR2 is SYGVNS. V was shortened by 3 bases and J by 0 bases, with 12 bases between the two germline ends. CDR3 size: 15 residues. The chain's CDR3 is CASSDPQADSYEQYF. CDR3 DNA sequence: TGTGCCAGCAGTGACCCTCAGGCCGACTCCTACGAGCAGTACTTC.

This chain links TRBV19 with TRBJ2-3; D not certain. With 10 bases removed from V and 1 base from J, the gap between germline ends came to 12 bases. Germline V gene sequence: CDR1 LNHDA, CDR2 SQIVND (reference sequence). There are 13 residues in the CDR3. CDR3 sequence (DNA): TGTGCCACCCTGGGCTGGGGCACAGATACGCAGTATTTT. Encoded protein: CATLGWGTDTQYF.

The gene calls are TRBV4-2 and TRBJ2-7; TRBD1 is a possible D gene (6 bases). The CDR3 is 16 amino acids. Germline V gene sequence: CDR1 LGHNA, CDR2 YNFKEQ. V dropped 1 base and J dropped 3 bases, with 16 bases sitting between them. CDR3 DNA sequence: TGTGCCAGCAGCCAAGTAGGGCTGGGACAAGTCTACGAGCAGTACGTC. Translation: CASSQVGLGQVYEQYV.

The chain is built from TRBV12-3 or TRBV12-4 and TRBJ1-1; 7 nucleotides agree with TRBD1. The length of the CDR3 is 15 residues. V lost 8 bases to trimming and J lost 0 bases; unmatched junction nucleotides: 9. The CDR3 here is CASYRGSRMNTEAFF. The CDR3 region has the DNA TGTGCCAGCTACAGGGGCTCTAGGATGAACACTGAAGCTTTCTTT.

The CDR3 coding sequence is TGTGCCAGCAGCTTAGACGCAGGGCAGTACAATCAGCCCCAGCATTTT. It specifies CASSLDAGQYNQPQHF. The rearrangement uses TRBV7-8 and TRBJ1-5, with D possibly TRBD1 on 5 matching bases. The CDR3 is 16 residues long. V was clipped by 1 base and J by 3 bases, with 13 bases between them. CDR1 is SGHVS, CDR2 FQNEAQ, per germline.

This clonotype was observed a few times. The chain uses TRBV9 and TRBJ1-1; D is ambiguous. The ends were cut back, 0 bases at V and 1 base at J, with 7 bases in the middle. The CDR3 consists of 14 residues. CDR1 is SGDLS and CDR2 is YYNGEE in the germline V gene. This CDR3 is CASSVGPGNTEAFF. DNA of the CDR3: TGTGCCAGCAGCGTAGGCCCGGGGAACACTGAAGCTTTCTTT.

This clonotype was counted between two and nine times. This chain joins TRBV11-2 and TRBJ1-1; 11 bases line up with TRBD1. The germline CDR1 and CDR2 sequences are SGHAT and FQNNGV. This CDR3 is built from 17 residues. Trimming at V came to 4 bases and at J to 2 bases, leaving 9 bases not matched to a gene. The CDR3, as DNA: TGTGCCAGCAGCTCCCGGACAGGGGGCGACTTTAACACTGAAGCTTTCTTT. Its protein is CASSSRTGGDFNTEAFF.

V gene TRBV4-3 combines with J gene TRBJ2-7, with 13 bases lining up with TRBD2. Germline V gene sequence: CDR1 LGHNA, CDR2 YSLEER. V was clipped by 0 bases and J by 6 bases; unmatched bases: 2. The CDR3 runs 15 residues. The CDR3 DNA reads TGCGCCAGCAGCCAAGATGGGACTAGCGGGATCGAGCAGTACTTC. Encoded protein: CASSQDGTSGIEQYF.

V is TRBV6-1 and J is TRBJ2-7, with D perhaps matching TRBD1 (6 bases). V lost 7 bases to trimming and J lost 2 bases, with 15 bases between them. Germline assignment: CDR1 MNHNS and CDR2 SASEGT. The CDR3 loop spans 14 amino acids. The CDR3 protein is CASTRNRDTYEQYF. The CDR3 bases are TGTGCCAGCACCCGTAACCGGGACACCTACGAGCAGTACTTC.

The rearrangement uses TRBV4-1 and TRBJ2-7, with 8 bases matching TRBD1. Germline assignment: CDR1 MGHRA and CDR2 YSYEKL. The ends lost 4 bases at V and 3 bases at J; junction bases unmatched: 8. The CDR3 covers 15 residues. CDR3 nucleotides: TGCGCCAGCAGCCTCGGACAGGGTCCAGTCTACGAGCAGTACTTC. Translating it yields CASSLGQGPVYEQYF.

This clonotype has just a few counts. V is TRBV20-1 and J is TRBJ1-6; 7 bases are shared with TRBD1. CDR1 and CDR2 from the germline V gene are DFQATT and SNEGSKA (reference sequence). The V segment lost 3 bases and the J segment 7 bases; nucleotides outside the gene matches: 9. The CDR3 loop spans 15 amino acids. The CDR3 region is CSASNSDRANSPLHF. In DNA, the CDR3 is TGCAGTGCTAGTAATTCCGACAGGGCGAATTCACCCCTCCACTTT.

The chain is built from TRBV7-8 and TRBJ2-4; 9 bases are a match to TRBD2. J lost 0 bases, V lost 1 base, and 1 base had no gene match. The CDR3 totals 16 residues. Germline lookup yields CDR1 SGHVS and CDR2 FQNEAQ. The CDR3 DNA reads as TGTGCCAGCAGCTTAGGCGGGGGGGTAGCCAAAAACATTCAGTACTTC. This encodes CASSLGGGVAKNIQYF.

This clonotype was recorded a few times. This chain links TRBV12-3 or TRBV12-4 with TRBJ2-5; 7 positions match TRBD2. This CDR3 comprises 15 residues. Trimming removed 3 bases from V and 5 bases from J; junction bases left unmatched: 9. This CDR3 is CASSFQGLLMETQYF. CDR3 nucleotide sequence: TGTGCCAGCAGTTTCCAGGGACTATTGATGGAGACCCAGTACTTC.

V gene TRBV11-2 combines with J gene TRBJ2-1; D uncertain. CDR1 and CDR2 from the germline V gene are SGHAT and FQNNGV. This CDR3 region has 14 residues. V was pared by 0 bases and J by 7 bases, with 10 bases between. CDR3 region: CASSLEAAKNEQFF. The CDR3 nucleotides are TGTGCCAGCAGCTTAGAGGCAGCAAAAAATGAGCAGTTCTTC.

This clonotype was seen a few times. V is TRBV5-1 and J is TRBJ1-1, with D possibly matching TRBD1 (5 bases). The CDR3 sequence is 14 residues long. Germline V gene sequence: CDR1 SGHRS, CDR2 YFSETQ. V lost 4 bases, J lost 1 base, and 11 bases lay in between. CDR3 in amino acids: CASSLLTENTEAFF. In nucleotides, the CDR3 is TGCGCCAGCAGCCTGTTGACAGAGAACACTGAAGCTTTCTTT.

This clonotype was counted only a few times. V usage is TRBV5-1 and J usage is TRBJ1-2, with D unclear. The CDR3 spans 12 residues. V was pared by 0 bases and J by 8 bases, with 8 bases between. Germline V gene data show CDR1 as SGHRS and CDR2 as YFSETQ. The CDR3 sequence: CASSLAGWGYTF. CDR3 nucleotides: TGCGCCAGCAGCTTGGCCGGGTGGGGCTACACCTTC.

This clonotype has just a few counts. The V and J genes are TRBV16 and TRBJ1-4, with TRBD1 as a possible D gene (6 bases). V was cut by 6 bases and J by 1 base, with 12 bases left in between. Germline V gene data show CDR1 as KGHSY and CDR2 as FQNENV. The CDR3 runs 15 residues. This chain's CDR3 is CASSYLRGTNEKLFF. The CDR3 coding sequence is TGTGCCAGCAGTTATCTCAGGGGAACTAATGAAAAACTGTTTTTT. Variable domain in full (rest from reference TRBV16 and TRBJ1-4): GEEVAQTPKHLVRGEGQKAKLYCAPIKGHSYVFWYQQVLKNEFKFLISFQNENVFDETGMPKERFSAKCLPNSPCSLEIQATKLEDSAVYFCASSYLRGTNEKLFFGSGTQLSVL.

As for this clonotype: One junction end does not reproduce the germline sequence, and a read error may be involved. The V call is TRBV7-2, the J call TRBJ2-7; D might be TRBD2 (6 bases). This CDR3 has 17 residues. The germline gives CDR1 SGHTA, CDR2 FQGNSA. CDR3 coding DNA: TGTGCCAGCAGTTTAGTTTTTTCCCAGGGAGGAACCTACGAGCAGTACTTC. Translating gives CASSLVFSQGGTYEQYF.

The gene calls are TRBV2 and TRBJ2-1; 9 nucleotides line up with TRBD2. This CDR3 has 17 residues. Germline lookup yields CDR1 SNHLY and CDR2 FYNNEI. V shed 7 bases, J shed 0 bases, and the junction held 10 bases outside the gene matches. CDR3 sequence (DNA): TGTGCCAGCAACGCGGGGGGGCCAGGAAGCTCCTACAATGAGCAGTTCTTC. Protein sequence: CASNAGGPGSSYNEQFF.

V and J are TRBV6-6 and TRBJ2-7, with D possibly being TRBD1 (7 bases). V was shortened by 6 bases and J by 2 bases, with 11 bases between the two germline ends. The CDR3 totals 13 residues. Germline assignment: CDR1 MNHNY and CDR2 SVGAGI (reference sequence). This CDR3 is CASRPGGTYEQYV. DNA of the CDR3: TGTGCCAGCAGACCAGGGGGGACCTACGAGCAGTACGTC.

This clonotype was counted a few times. The CDR3: CASSLAPSPSDTQYF. The CDR3 DNA sequence: TGCGCCAGCAGCTTGGCCCCTAGCCCCTCAGATACGCAGTATTTT. The J gene is TRBJ2-3, the V gene TRBV5-1; D is possibly TRBD2 (5 bases). V was pared by 0 bases and J by 4 bases, with 12 bases between. Germline CDR1 and CDR2: SGHRS and YFSETQ. This CDR3 region has 15 residues. The whole variable domain, remainder taken from reference TRBV5-1 and TRBJ2-3, is KAGVTQTPRYLIKTRGQQVTLSCSPISGHRSVSWYQQTPGQGLQFLFEYFSETQRNKGNFPGRFSGRQFSNSRSEMNVSTLELGDSALYLCASSLAPSPSDTQYFGPGTRLTVL.

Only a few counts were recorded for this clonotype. CDR3 nucleotide sequence: TGCGCCAGCAGCTTGGCCGGCGGGGGGCCCTACACAGATACGCAGTATTTT. This sequence encodes CASSLAGGGPYTDTQYF. The rearrangement joins TRBV5-1 to TRBJ2-3; 8 bases map to TRBD2. This CDR3 is 17 amino acids long. Germline V gene sequence: CDR1 SGHRS, CDR2 YFSETQ. Trimming cost V 0 bases and J 2 bases; bases outside gene matches: 8.